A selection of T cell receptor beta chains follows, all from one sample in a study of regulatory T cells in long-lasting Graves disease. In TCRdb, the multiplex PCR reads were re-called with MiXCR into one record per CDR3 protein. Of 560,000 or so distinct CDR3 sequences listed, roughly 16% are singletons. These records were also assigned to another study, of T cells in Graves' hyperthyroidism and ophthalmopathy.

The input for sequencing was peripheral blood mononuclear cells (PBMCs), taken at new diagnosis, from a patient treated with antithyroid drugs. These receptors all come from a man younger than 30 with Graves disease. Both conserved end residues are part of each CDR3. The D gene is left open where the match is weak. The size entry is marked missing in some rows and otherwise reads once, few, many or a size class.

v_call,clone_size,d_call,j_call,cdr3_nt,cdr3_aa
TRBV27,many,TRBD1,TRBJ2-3,TGTGCCAGCAGTGACAGGGGGCGCATGACAGATACGCAGTATTTT,CASSDRGRMTDTQYF
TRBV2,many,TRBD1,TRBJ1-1,TGTGCCAGCAGTGATCGGACAGGGGTGTCGGAAGCTTTCTTT,CASSDRTGVSEAFF
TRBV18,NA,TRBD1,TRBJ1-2,TGTGCCAGCTCACCACAGGAGACAGGGAGGCATGGCTACACCTTC,CASSPQETGRHGYTF
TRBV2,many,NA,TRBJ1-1,TGTGCCAGCAGCGAGCTGGCGGCCATGAACACTGAAGCTTTCTTT,CASSELAAMNTEAFF
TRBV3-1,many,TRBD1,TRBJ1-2,TGTGCCAGCAGCCGCGGACAGGGGAGTAGCTACACCTTC,CASSRGQGSSYTF
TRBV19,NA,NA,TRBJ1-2,TGTGCCAGTAGCTGGGTCCGGGGCTACACCTTC,CASSWVRGYTF
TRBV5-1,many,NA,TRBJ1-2,TGCGCCAGCAGCTTGGGGACGTCGGCAAGCTATGGCTACACCTTC,CASSLGTSASYGYTF
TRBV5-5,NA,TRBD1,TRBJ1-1,TGTGCCAGCAGGTTGGACAGGGGGCGGACTGAAGCTTTCTTT,CASRLDRGRTEAFF
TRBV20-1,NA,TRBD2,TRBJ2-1,TGCAGTGCTAGAGACCGACTAGCGGGGGGGACGGGAGAGCAGTTCTTC,CSARDRLAGGTGEQFF
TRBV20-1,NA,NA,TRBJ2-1,TGCAGTGCCCGTGAGGCGGACAACTACAATGAGCAGTTCTTC,CSAREADNYNEQFF
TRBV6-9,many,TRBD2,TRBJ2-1,TGTGCCAGCAGTTACTCCACGGGACTAGCGGGAGAGAATGAGCAGTTCTTC,CASSYSTGLAGENEQFF
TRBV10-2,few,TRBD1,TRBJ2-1,TGCGCCACTATGGGACAGGTGGCCTACAATGAGCAGTTCTTC,CATMGQVAYNEQFF
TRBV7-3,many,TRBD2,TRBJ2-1,TGTGCCAGCAGAGGGACTAGCGGGAGTCCTGAGCAGTTCTTC,CASRGTSGSPEQFF
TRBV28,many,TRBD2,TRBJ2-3,TGTGCCAGCAGTTCTCCTAGGACTAGCGGGAGTGGCGCAGATACGCAGTATTTT,CASSSPRTSGSGADTQYF
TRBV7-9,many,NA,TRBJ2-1,TGTGCCAGCAGCTTAGCGCCCTCGTGGGCGGGTGAGCAGTTCTTC,CASSLAPSWAGEQFF
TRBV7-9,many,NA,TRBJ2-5,TGTGCCAGCAGCTTAAGCCCGACTTCATCGCGAGAGACCCAGTACTTC,CASSLSPTSSRETQYF
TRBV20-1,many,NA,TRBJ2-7,TGCAGTGCGGTGGTGAATCCCTACGAGCAGTACTTC,CSAVVNPYEQYF
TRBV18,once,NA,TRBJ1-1,TGTGCCAGCGCACCAGAGGAGCAGGGTAGAGCTTTCTTT,CASAPEEQGRAFF
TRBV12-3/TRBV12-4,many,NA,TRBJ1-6,TGTGCCAGCAGTCCAGGGAGGGGCTCCTATAATTCACCCCTCCACTTT,CASSPGRGSYNSPLHF
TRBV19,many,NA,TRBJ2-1,TGTGCCAGTAGTACCCCCCTAAGCGCTATTAGGAGCTCCTACAATGAGCAGTTCTTC,CASSTPLSAIRSSYNEQFF
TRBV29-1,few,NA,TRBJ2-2,TGCAGCGGGGGACACCAGAACACCGGGGAGCTGTTTTTT,CSGGHQNTGELFF
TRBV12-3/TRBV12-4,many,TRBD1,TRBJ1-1,TGTGCCAGCAGCCTCGACAGGGTTGCTTTCTTT,CASSLDRVAFF
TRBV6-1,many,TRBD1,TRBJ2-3,TGTGCCAGCAGCGCAGACAGGGGGACAGATACGCAGTATTTT,CASSADRGTDTQYF
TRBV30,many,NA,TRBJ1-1,TGTGCCTGGAGTGTAAACGGTTGGGCGACTTTCTTT,CAWSVNGWATFF
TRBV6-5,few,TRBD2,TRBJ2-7,TGTGCCAGCAGTTCTCTAGCGGGGGTCACCTACGAGCAGTACTTC,CASSSLAGVTYEQYF
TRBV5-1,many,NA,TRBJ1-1,TGCGCCAGCAGCTTTAGGGTGCCGGGGGTCACTGAAGCTTTCTTT,CASSFRVPGVTEAFF
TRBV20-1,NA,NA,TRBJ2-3,TGCAGTGCTAGTCAACCAGATACGCAGTATTTT,CSASQPDTQYF